This TCR beta chain emerged from a study of cytomegalovirus exposure and HLA in healthy donors. A multiplex PCR was run with 60 Vbeta primers and 13 Jbeta primers. The table came from immunoSEQ multiplex PCR; TCRdb's copy has only in-frame clones and leaves some out. The sample's table shows over 55,000 clones. The TCR originated in a boy under 18 in good health and CMV-seronegative. Sample: PBMCs.

CDR3 DNA sequence: TGTGCCAGCAGCTTTTCGGCAGGGGTTGGCTACACCTTC. This sequence encodes CASSFSAGVGYTF. The chain is built from TRBV7-9 and TRBJ1-2; possibly TRBD1 for D (6 bases). The CDR3 is 13 residues long. Trimming removed 3 bases at V and 7 bases at J, with 12 bases between. The germline gives CDR1 SEHNR, CDR2 FQNEAQ (reference sequence).